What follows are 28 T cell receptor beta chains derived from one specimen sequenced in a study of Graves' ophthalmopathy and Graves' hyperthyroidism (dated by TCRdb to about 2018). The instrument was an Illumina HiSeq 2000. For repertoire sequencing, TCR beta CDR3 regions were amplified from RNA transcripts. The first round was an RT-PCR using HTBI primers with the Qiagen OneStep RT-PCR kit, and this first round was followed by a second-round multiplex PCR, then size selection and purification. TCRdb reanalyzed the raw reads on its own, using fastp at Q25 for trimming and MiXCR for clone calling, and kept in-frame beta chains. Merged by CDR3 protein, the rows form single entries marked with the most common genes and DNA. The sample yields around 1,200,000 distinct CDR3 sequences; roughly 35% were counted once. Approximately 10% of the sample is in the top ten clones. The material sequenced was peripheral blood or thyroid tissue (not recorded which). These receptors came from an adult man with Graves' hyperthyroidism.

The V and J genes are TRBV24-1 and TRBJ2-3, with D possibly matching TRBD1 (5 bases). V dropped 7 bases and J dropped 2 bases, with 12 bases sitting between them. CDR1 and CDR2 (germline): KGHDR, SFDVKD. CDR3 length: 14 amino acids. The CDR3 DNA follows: TGTGCCACCAGACAGGAACTGAACACAGATACGCAGTATTTT. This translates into CATRQELNTDTQYF.

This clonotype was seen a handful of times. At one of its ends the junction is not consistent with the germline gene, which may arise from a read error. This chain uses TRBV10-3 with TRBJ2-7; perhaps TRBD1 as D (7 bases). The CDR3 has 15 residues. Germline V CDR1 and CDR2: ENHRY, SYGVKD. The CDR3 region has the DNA TGTGCCAGCAGTGCCGGGCCAGGGGGGATCTACGAGCAGTACTTC. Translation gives CASSAGPGGIYEQYF.

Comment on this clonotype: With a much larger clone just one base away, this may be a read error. The CDR3: CASSLYSGNYGQYF. The CDR3 DNA reads as TGCGCCAGCAGCTTGTATAGCGGGAACTACGGGCAGTACTTC. The rearrangement links TRBV5-1 to TRBJ2-7, with TRBD2 matching over 8 bases. Looked up from germline, CDR1 is SGHRS and CDR2 is YFSETQ. CDR3 length: 14 residues.

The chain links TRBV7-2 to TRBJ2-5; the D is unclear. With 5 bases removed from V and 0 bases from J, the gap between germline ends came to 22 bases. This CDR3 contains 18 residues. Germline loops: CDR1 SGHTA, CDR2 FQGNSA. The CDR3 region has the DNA TGTGCCAGCAGCCAAGGTCTCGCCCATGGCAGGTACCAAGAGACCCAGTACTTC. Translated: CASSQGLAHGRYQETQYF.

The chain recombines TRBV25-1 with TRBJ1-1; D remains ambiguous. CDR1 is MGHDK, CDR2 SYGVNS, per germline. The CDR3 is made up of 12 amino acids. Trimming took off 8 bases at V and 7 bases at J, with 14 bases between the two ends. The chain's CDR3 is CASVVSGIEAFF. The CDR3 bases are TGTGCCAGCGTAGTATCCGGGATTGAAGCTTTCTTT.

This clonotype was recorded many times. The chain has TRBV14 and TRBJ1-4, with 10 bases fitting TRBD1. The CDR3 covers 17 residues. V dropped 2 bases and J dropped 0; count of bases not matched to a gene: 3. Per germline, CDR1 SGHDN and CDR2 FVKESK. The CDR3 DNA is TGTGCCAGCAGCCAACCCGGGACAGGGGCAACTAATGAAAAACTGTTTTTT. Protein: CASSQPGTGATNEKLFF.

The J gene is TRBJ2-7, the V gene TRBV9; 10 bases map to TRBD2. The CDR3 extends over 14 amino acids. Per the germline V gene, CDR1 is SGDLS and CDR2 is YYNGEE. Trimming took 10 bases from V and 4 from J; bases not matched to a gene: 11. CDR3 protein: CAAYSGRKGYEQYF. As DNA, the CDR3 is TGTGCCGCATATAGCGGGAGGAAGGGTTACGAGCAGTACTTC.

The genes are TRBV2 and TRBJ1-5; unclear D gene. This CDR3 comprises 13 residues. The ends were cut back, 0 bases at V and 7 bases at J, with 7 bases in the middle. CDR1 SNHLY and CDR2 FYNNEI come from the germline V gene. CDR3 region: CASSEAQIQPQHF. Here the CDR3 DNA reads TGTGCCAGCAGTGAAGCGCAGATCCAGCCCCAGCATTTT. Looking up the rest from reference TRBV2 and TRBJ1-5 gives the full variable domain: EPEVTQTPSHQVTQMGQEVILRCVPISNHLYFYWYRQILGQKVEFLVSFYNNEISEKSEIFDDQFSVERPDGSNFTLKIRSTKLEDSAMYFCASSEAQIQPQHFGDGTRLSIL.

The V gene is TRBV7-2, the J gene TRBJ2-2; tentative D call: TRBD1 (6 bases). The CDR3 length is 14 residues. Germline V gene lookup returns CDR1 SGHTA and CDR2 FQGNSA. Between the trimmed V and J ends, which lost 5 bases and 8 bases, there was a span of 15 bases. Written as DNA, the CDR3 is TGTGCCAGCAGCCCACCAGAAGGGACAGGGGAGCTGTTTTTT. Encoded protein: CASSPPEGTGELFF.

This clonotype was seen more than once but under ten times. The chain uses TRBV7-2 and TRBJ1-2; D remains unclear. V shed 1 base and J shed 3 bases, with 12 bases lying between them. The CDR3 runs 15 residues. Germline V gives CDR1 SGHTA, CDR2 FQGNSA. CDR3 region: CASSLDLPVYYGYTF. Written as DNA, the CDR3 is TGTGCCAGCAGCTTAGATCTCCCAGTATACTATGGCTACACCTTC.

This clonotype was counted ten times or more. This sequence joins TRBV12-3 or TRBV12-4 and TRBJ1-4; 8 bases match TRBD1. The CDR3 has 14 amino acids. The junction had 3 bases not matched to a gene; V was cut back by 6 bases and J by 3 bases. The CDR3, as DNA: TGTGCCAGCAGCCGGGGACAGGCTAATGAAAAACTGTTTTTT. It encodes CASSRGQANEKLFF.

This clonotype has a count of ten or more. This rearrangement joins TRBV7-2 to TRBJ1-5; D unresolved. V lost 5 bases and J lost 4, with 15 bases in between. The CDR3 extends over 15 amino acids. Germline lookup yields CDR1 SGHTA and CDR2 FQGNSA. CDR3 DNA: TGTGCCAGCAGCCCCCAGCCCGGCCCAAATCAGCCCCAGCATTTT. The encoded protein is CASSPQPGPNQPQHF.

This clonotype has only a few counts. The CDR3 sequence is CASSLSLTGELFF. DNA for the CDR3: TGTGCCAGCAGCTTATCCCTAACCGGGGAGCTGTTTTTT. The V and J genes are TRBV11-3 and TRBJ2-2, with D unresolved. Germline CDR1 is SGHNT and CDR2 is YENEEA. V lost 2 bases, J lost 5 bases, and 6 bases lay in between. This CDR3 comprises 13 residues.

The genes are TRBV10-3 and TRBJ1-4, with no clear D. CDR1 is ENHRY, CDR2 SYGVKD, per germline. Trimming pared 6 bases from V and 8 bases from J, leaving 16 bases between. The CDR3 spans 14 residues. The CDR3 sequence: CAISYSMGGEKLFF. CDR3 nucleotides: TGTGCCATCAGCTATTCGATGGGTGGGGAAAAACTGTTTTTT.

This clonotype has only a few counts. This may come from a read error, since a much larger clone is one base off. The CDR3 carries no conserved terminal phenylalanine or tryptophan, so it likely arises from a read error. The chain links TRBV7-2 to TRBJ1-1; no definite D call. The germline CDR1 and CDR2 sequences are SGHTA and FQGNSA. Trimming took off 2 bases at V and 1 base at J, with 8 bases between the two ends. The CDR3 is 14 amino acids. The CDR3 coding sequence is TGTGCCAGCAGCTTATCGAGCGCGAACACTGAAGCTTTCTCT. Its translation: CASSLSSANTEAFS.

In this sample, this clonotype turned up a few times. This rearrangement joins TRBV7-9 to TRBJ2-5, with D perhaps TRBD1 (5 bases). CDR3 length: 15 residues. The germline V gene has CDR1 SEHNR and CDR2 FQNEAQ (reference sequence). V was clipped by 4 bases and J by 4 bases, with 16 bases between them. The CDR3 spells CASSSPDSVRETQYF. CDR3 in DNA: TGTGCCAGCAGCTCCCCAGACAGCGTCCGAGAGACCCAGTACTTC.

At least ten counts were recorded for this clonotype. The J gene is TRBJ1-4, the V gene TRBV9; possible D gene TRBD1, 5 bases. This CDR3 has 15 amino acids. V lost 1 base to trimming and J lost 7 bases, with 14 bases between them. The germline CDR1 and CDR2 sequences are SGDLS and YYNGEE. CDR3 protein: CASSVSGMGGEKLFF. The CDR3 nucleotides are TGTGCCAGCAGCGTATCAGGGATGGGCGGTGAAAAACTGTTTTTT.

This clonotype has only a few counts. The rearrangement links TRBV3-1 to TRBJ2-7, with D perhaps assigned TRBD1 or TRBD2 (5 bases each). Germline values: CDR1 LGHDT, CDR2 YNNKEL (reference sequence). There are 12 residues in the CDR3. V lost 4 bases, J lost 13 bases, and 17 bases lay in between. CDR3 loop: CASSPAGDRFYF. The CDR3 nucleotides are TGTGCCAGCAGCCCTGCCGGGGACCGCTTTTACTTC.

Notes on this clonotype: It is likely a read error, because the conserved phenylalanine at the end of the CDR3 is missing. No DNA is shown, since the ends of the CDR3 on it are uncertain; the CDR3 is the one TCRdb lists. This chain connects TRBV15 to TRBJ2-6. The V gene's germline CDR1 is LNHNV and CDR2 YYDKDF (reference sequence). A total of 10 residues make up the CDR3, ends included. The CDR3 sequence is CATSRDWSTS.

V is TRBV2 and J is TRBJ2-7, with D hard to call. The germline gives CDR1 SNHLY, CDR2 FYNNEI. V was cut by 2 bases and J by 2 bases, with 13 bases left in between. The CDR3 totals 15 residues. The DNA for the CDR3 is TGTGCCAGCAGTGAAAACCAGAGACCTCCCTACGAGCAGTACTTC. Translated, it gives CASSENQRPPYEQYF.

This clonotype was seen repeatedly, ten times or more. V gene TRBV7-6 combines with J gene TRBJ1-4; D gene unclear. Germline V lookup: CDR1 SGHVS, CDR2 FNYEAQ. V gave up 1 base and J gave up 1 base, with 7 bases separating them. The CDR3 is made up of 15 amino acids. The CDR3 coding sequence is TGTGCCAGCAGCTTAGGGGCAGTAACTAATGAAAAACTGTTTTTT. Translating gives CASSLGAVTNEKLFF.

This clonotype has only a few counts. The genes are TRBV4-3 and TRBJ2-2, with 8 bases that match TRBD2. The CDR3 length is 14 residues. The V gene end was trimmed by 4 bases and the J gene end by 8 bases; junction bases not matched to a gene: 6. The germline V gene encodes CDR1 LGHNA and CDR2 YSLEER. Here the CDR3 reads CASSRGVAGGELFF. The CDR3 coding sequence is TGCGCCAGCAGCCGAGGGGTAGCGGGGGGGGAGCTGTTTTTT.

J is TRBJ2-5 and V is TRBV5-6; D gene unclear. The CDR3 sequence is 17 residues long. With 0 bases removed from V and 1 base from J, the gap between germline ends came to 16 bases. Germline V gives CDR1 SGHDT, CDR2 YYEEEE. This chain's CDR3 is CASSLGSLQLTQETQYF. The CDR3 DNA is TGTGCCAGCAGCTTGGGAAGCCTTCAATTGACCCAAGAGACCCAGTACTTC.

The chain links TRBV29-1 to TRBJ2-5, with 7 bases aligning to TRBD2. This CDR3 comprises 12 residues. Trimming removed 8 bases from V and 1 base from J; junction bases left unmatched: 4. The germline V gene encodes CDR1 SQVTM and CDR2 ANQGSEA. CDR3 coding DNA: TGCAGCTTGGGGGGGGGCCAAGAGACCCAGTACTTC. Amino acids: CSLGGGQETQYF.

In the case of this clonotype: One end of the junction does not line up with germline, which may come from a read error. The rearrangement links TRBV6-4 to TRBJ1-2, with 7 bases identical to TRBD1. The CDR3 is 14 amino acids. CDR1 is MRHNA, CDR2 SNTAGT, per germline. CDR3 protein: CASSDGQDPYGHTF. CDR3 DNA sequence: TGTGCCAGTAGTGACGGACAGGATCCCTATGGCCACACCTTC.

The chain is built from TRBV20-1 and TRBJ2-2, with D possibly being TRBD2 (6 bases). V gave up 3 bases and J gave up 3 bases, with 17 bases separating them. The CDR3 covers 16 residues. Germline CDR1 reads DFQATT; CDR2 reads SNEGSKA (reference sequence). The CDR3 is CSARRLVGEDTGELFF. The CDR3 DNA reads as TGCAGTGCTAGGAGACTAGTGGGAGAGGACACCGGGGAGCTGTTTTTT.

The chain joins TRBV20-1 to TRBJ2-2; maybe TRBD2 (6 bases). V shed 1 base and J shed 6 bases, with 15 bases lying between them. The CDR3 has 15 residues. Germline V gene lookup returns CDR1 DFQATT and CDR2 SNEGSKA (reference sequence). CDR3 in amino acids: CSARVLSDYSGELFF. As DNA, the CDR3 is TGCAGTGCTAGAGTTCTTTCGGACTATTCCGGGGAGCTGTTTTTT.

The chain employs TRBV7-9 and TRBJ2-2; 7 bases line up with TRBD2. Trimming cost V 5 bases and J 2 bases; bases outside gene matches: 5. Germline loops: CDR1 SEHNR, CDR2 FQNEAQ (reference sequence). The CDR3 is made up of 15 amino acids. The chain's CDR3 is CASSHRDYNTGELFF. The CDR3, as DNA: TGTGCCAGCAGCCACCGGGACTATAACACCGGGGAGCTGTTTTTT. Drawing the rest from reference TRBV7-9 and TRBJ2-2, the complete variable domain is DTGVSQNPRHKITKRGQNVTFRCDPISEHNRLYWYRQTLGQGPEFLTYFQNEAQLEKSRLLSDRFSAERPKGSFSTLEIQRTEQGDSAMYLCASSHRDYNTGELFFGEGSRLTVL.